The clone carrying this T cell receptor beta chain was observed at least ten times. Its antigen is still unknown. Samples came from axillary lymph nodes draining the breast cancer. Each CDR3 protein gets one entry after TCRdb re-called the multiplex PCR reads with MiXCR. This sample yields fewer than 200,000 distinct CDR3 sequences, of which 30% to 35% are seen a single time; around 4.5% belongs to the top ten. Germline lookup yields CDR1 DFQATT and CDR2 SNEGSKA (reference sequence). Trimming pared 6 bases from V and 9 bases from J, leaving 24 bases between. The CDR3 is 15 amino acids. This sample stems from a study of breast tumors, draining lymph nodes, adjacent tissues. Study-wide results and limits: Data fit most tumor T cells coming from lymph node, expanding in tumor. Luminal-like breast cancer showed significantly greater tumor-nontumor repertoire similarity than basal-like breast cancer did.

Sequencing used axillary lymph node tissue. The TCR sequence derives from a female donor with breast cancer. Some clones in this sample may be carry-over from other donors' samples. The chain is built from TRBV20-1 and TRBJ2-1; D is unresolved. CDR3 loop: CSAYVKTLPILEQFF. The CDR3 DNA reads TGCAGTGCCTACGTAAAGACATTGCCCATACTTGAGCAGTTCTTC.